Below are 20 T cell receptor beta chains sequenced from a single sample in a study of blood T cell repertoires in COVID-19. Clones were read by immunoSEQ multiplex PCR, and TCRdb kept only the in-frame ones, dropping some. The data show fewer than 300,000 clones, with about 91% seen just once and under 3% held by the top ten. Sample: peripheral blood. The receptor set was obtained from a person aged 18 to 30 with COVID-19, enrolled during active disease.

V and J are TRBV21-1 and TRBJ1-2; the table's D gene call, TRBD1, was not cross checked with the DNA. TRBV21-1 has pseudogene status. The CDR3 spans 14 residues. CDR3 bases: TGTGCCAGCAGCAAAGCCCTGGACAGGGGTGGCTACACCTTC. Translation: CASSKALDRGGYTF.

J is TRBJ2-7 and V is TRBV7-3, with a possible D match to TRBD2 (6 bases). Trimming stripped 4 bases from V and 4 bases from J, with 11 bases between. The CDR3 sequence is 13 residues long. Looked up from germline, CDR1 is SGHTA and CDR2 is FQGTGA. The CDR3 region is CASSWDSNYEQYF. CDR3 in DNA: TGTGCCAGCAGCTGGGACTCAAATTACGAGCAGTACTTC.

CDR3 nucleotide sequence: TGCAGCGTTGATTCCGGGTTGAACACTGAAGCTTTCTTT. This encodes CSVDSGLNTEAFF. This chain links TRBV29-1 with TRBJ1-1; the D is unclear. Trimming took 3 bases from V and 0 from J, leaving 8 bases between them. The germline gives CDR1 SQVTM, CDR2 ANQGSEA. CDR3 length: 13 amino acids.

V usage is TRBV9 and J usage is TRBJ2-7, with a weak D call TRBD2 (6 bases). Germline V CDR1 and CDR2: SGDLS, YYNGEE. The CDR3 is 15 residues long. Trimming pared 5 bases from V and 0 bases from J, leaving 15 bases between. The CDR3 region has the DNA TGTGCCAGCAGTGAGACCGGGACTTCCTCCTACGAGCAGTACTTC. It translates to CASSETGTSSYEQYF.

This rearrangement joins TRBV9 to TRBJ2-1; possible D gene TRBD2, 6 bases. Germline loops: CDR1 SGDLS, CDR2 YYNGEE. The V end was cut by 0 bases, the J end by 6 bases, with 13 bases between. The CDR3 consists of 15 residues. The CDR3 sequence: CASSVAGTSLNEQFF. The DNA of the CDR3 is TGTGCCAGCAGCGTAGCCGGGACTTCCCTCAATGAGCAGTTCTTC.

This chain uses TRBV6-5 with TRBJ2-2; TRBD1 agrees at 12 bases. CDR1 is MNHEY, CDR2 SVGAGI, per germline. The CDR3 is made up of 14 amino acids. With 6 bases clipped from V and 6 bases from J, the junction kept 2 bases outside the gene matches. The CDR3 DNA reads TGTGCCAGCAGGGGACAGGGGGCAGCCGGGGAGCTGTTTTTT. This encodes CASRGQGAAGELFF.

This sequence joins TRBV6-5 and TRBJ2-3, with 11 nucleotides matching TRBD2. The V segment lost 6 bases and the J segment 7 bases; nucleotides outside the gene matches: 9. Looked up from germline, CDR1 is MNHEY and CDR2 is SVGAGI. The CDR3 length is 15 residues. The CDR3 DNA reads TGTGCCAGCAGCCCACTAGCGGGAGCCCCATATACGCAGTATTTT. Translating it yields CASSPLAGAPYTQYF.

This clone showed up just once. The chain is built from TRBV5-4 and TRBJ2-7; 7 bases match TRBD2. With V trimmed by 1 base and J by 7 bases, 5 bases remained unmatched. Germline CDR1 and CDR2: SGHNT and YYREEE (reference sequence). This CDR3 spans 13 amino acids. CDR3 sequence: CASSLLAGEEQYF. CDR3 bases: TGTGCCAGCAGCTTGCTCGCGGGAGAGGAGCAGTACTTC.

The sample holds one count of this clone. This chain connects TRBV28 to TRBJ2-3; TRBD1 agrees at 7 bases. Germline CDR1 MDHEN, CDR2 SYDVKM. CDR3 size: 15 residues. V lost 5 bases, J lost 2 bases, and 7 bases stayed unmatched. The CDR3 sequence is CASSPGTENTDTQYF. DNA for the CDR3: TGTGCCAGCAGTCCCGGGACAGAGAACACAGATACGCAGTATTTT. Full variable domain (remainder filled in from reference TRBV28 and TRBJ2-3): DVKVTQSSRYLVKRTGEKVFLECVQDMDHENMFWYRQDPGLGLRLIYFSYDVKMKEKGDIPEGYSVSREKKERFSLILESASTNQTSMYLCASSPGTENTDTQYFGPGTRLTVL.

The rearrangement links TRBV18 to TRBJ2-1; 11 bases map to TRBD2. V was clipped by 4 bases and J by 4 bases; unmatched bases: 9. The CDR3 is made up of 17 amino acids. Germline values: CDR1 KGHSH, CDR2 LQKENI. CDR3 residues: CASSRNPGLAVYNEQFF. The CDR3 nucleotides read TGTGCCAGCTCACGTAACCCGGGACTAGCGGTTTACAATGAGCAGTTCTTC.

This chain links TRBV6-5 with TRBJ1-2; D is undetermined. The CDR3 is made up of 14 amino acids. From germline, CDR1 is MNHEY and CDR2 SVGAGI. Trimming took off 6 bases at V and 6 bases at J, with 17 bases between the two ends. CDR3 DNA sequence: TGTGCCAGCAGGGGTTCTCACGGGTCGGATGGCTACACCTTC. Translated: CASRGSHGSDGYTF.

This clone was found once. The germline gene is not matched at one end of the junction; a read error may be the cause. This rearrangement joins TRBV7-2 to TRBJ2-1; D may be TRBD2 (6 bases). The germline CDR1 and CDR2 sequences are SGHTA and FQGNSA. CDR3 length: 15 residues. In DNA form, the CDR3 reads TGTGCCAGCAGCTTAGTAGCGGTCATCTTCAATGGGCAGTTCTTC. It translates to CASSLVAVIFNGQFF.

The chain recombines TRBV5-1 with TRBJ2-7; no firm D call. V dropped 0 bases and J dropped 2 bases, with 6 bases sitting between them. CDR1 and CDR2 from the germline V gene are SGHRS and YFSETQ. The CDR3 contains 13 residues. CDR3 region: CASSLARPYEQYF. The CDR3 coding sequence is TGCGCCAGCAGCTTGGCCCGTCCCTACGAGCAGTACTTC.

V gene TRBV6-5 combines with J gene TRBJ2-2; the D gene is possibly TRBD2 (6 bases). The germline V and J ends were trimmed by 6 bases and 1 base, with 12 bases remaining between them. The CDR3 is 15 residues long. The germline gives CDR1 MNHEY, CDR2 SVGAGI. CDR3 bases: TGTGCCAGCAGGGGTAGCGGAGGGAACACCGGGGAGCTGTTTTTT. Amino acid sequence: CASRGSGGNTGELFF.

The J gene is TRBJ1-6, the V gene TRBV5-1; 9 bases map to TRBD1. This CDR3 comprises 16 residues. Germline loops: CDR1 SGHRS, CDR2 YFSETQ. Trimming removed 2 bases from V and 6 bases from J; junction bases left unmatched: 6. The CDR3 loop reads CASSFDPGQGNSPLHF. As DNA, the CDR3 is TGCGCCAGCAGCTTCGACCCGGGACAGGGTAATTCACCCCTCCACTTT.

The rearrangement joins TRBV5-4 to TRBJ2-6; D might be TRBD2 (6 bases). V gave up 0 bases and J gave up 9 bases, with 16 bases separating them. Germline values: CDR1 SGHNT, CDR2 YYREEE (reference sequence). The CDR3 contains 16 residues. This chain's CDR3 is CASSLVLGGVGNVLTF. The DNA of the CDR3 is TGTGCCAGCAGCTTGGTGTTAGGAGGGGTAGGCAACGTCCTGACTTTC.

This chain uses TRBV30 with TRBJ1-6; 7 nucleotides line up with TRBD1. V was pared by 4 bases and J by 9 bases, with 6 bases of the junction left unmatched. Germline CDR1 is GTSNPN and CDR2 is SVGIG (reference sequence). There are 13 residues in the CDR3. CDR3 region: CAWNRDSSSPLHF. Written as DNA, the CDR3 is TGTGCCTGGAACCGGGACAGCAGTTCACCCCTCCACTTT.

This chain links TRBV9 with TRBJ2-7; a possible D gene is TRBD2 (6 bases). CDR3 size: 14 residues. Germline-derived CDR1 and CDR2 are SGDLS and YYNGEE. V shed 3 bases and J shed 2 bases, with 12 bases lying between them. In nucleotides, the CDR3 is TGTGCCAGCAGCGGCCGGGACTCCACCTACGAGCAGTACTTC. Its protein product is CASSGRDSTYEQYF.

V usage is TRBV28 and J usage is TRBJ2-1; 9 bases match TRBD2. Per the germline V gene, CDR1 is MDHEN and CDR2 is SYDVKM. This CDR3 has 16 amino acids. V lost 6 bases to trimming and J lost 7 bases; unmatched junction nucleotides: 13. This CDR3 is CASSGRVAGVMNEQFF. The CDR3 region has the DNA TGTGCCAGCAGCGGACGGGTAGCGGGAGTAATGAATGAGCAGTTCTTC.

The chain joins TRBV10-3 to TRBJ1-1; possibly TRBD1 for D (5 bases). The germline gives CDR1 ENHRY, CDR2 SYGVKD. The CDR3 is 15 residues long. Trimming shortened V by 5 bases and J by 1 base, and 14 bases separated the two germline ends. CDR3 sequence: CAISPEQVTNTEAFF. Written as DNA, the CDR3 is TGTGCCATCAGTCCGGAACAGGTAACGAACACTGAAGCTTTCTTT.